This TCR beta chain was captured by sequencing in a study of blood T cells in healthy people across ages. The second PCR ran roughly 6 to 11 cycles with a sample-barcoded 5' primer and J-beta primers. TCRdb recomputed calls from the 5' RACE reads with MiXCR, one row per CDR3 protein. The profile shows about 1.4 million distinct CDR3 sequences, 59% of them singletons. Study-level points and caveats: A roughly linear fall in TCR beta diversity per million T cells was seen with increasing age.

Note on this clonotype: What it binds is unknown.

The CDR3 has 14 residues. V lost 0 bases and J 6 bases, leaving 9 bases between the germline ends. CDR1 LGHNA and CDR2 YNFKEQ come from the germline V gene. The sequencing sample was made of blood. This chain uses TRBV4-2 with TRBJ1-5; D is ambiguous. The sequence derives from a man aged 18 to 30 in good health. CDR3 sequence (DNA): TGTGCCAGCAGCCAAGATGGCAGTCCTCAGCCCCAGCATTTT. It translates to CASSQDGSPQPQHF.